Shown below are 29 T cell receptor beta chains from a single sample sequenced in a study of response to subunit inactivated influenza vaccine. TCRdb passed the RT-PCR reads through MiXCR, listing each CDR3 protein once. The data hold 750,000 to 850,000 distinct CDR3 sequences, with less than 20% observed a single time. The sequencing used PBMCs from blood, collected 5 days after vaccination. All receptors come from a man in his fifties who received an inactivated influenza vaccine.

The chain employs TRBV27 and TRBJ2-7; no clear D gene. V was clipped by 4 bases and J by 2 bases, with 9 bases between them. The CDR3 extends over 13 amino acids. Germline values: CDR1 MNHEY, CDR2 SMNVEV (reference sequence). CDR3 coding DNA: TGTGCCAGCAGTTCTGAAAAGACCTACGAGCAGTACTTC. The encoded protein is CASSSEKTYEQYF.

This clonotype has more than one count but fewer than ten. The V and J genes are TRBV7-9 and TRBJ1-1; D is unclear. Germline CDR1 SEHNR, CDR2 FQNEAQ (reference sequence). V was cut by 0 bases and J by 8 bases, with 13 bases left in between. The CDR3 has 14 residues. CDR3 DNA sequence: TGTGCCAGCAGCTTAGCGCACGGAGATGCCGAAGCTTTCTTT. Protein sequence: CASSLAHGDAEAFF.

This clonotype has only one observation. The CDR3 here is CSARALGRQGEGNEQYF. In DNA form, the CDR3 reads TGCAGTGCTAGAGCACTAGGGAGGCAGGGGGAAGGGAACGAGCAGTACTTC. The genes are TRBV20-1 and TRBJ2-7, with D possibly TRBD1 on 7 matching bases. Germline V gene sequence: CDR1 DFQATT, CDR2 SNEGSKA (reference sequence). Trimming cost V 1 base and J 5 bases, with 24 bases left between them. CDR3 length equals 17 residues.

The chain combines TRBV2 with TRBJ2-7, with D perhaps matching TRBD1 or TRBD2 (7 bases each). The V end lost 7 bases, the J end lost 1 base, and 17 bases lay between the germline ends. The CDR3 is 15 residues long. From germline, CDR1 is SNHLY and CDR2 FYNNEI. The CDR3 reads CASTTREGQSYEQYF. Here the CDR3 DNA reads TGTGCCAGCACCACCAGGGAGGGACAGTCCTACGAGCAGTACTTC.

This clonotype has just a few counts. The genes are TRBV28 and TRBJ1-5; D not resolved. Per germline, CDR1 MDHEN and CDR2 SYDVKM. V was cut by 6 bases and J by 2 bases, with 11 bases left in between. The CDR3 runs to 14 residues. CDR3 region: CASSQVTRNQPQHF. CDR3 DNA: TGTGCCAGCAGCCAGGTGACCCGCAATCAGCCCCAGCATTTT.

This chain joins TRBV12-3 or TRBV12-4 and TRBJ1-3; TRBD1 might be the D (5 bases). The V end lost 3 bases, the J end lost 1 base, and 10 bases lay between the germline ends. The CDR3 has 15 amino acids. The CDR3 region is CASSFGGRSGNTIYF. The CDR3 DNA is TGTGCCAGCAGTTTTGGGGGGAGATCTGGAAACACCATATATTTT.

This clonotype was seen a few times. The chain combines TRBV29-1 with TRBJ2-3; possibly TRBD2 for D (6 bases). CDR1 SQVTM and CDR2 ANQGSEA come from the germline V gene. This CDR3 is 18 amino acids long. V gave up 2 bases and J gave up 0 bases, with 21 bases separating them. The CDR3: CSVELRDFLDPSTDTQYF. The CDR3 region has the DNA TGCAGCGTTGAACTCCGGGACTTTTTAGATCCTAGCACAGATACGCAGTATTTT.

This clonotype was seen more than once but under ten times. The chain joins TRBV9 to TRBJ2-5, with TRBD2 as a possible D gene (7 bases). V gave up 3 bases and J gave up 5 bases, with 11 bases separating them. Germline-derived CDR1 and CDR2 are SGDLS and YYNGEE. There are 13 residues in the CDR3. CDR3 sequence reads: CASSEGGLETQYF. CDR3 nucleotide sequence: TGTGCCAGCAGCGAGGGGGGGTTGGAGACCCAGTACTTC.

As to this clonotype: A read error may explain this, as a much larger clone is one base away. The genes are TRBV6-6 and TRBJ2-7, with 7 bases lining up with TRBD1. Germline V CDR1 and CDR2: MNHNY, SVGAGI (reference sequence). The CDR3 length is 13 residues. J lost 0 bases, V lost 5 bases, and 1 base had no gene match. The CDR3 protein is CASSNRGSYEQYF. The DNA for the CDR3 is TGTGCCAGCAGTAACAGGGGCTCCTACGAGCAGTACTTC.

This clonotype has a handful of counts. The chain carries TRBV7-2 and TRBJ2-7, with D possibly matching TRBD2 (6 bases). Germline V gene sequence: CDR1 SGHTA, CDR2 FQGNSA. Trimming stripped 1 base from V and 2 bases from J, with 12 bases between. The CDR3 runs to 15 residues. The CDR3 loop reads CASSLERTTTYEQYF. CDR3 DNA sequence: TGTGCCAGCAGCTTAGAAAGGACTACTACCTACGAGCAGTACTTC.

This clonotype turned up a few times. V usage is TRBV15 and J usage is TRBJ2-2, with D perhaps TRBD1 (6 bases). The CDR3 length is 15 residues. Germline V gene sequence: CDR1 LNHNV, CDR2 YYDKDF (reference sequence). The V gene lost 5 bases and the J gene lost 1 base, with 11 bases spanning the gap. For the CDR3, the DNA is TGTGCCACCAGCGGATTGACAGGGAACACCGGGGAGCTGTTTTTT. This translates into CATSGLTGNTGELFF.

The V call is TRBV24-1, the J call TRBJ2-1; D gene uncertain. Germline CDR1 is KGHDR and CDR2 is SFDVKD. The CDR3 has 12 residues. V was clipped by 2 bases and J by 4 bases, with 2 bases between them. CDR3 DNA sequence: TGTGCCACCAGTGATTGGTACAATGAGCAGTTCTTC. This encodes CATSDWYNEQFF.

This clonotype was found a few times. The chain employs TRBV4-2 and TRBJ2-3; D gene uncertain. CDR3 length equals 15 residues. Looked up from germline, CDR1 is LGHNA and CDR2 is YNFKEQ. The ends were cut back, 0 bases at V and 4 bases at J, with 11 bases in the middle. DNA for the CDR3: TGTGCCAGCAGCCAAGATAGGGTCGTTTCAGATACGCAGTATTTT. As protein: CASSQDRVVSDTQYF.

This clonotype was observed a few times. The chain uses TRBV20-1 and TRBJ2-5; D might be TRBD1 (6 bases). Germline V lookup: CDR1 DFQATT, CDR2 SNEGSKA (reference sequence). CDR3 length: 16 amino acids. The V and J ends lost 0 bases and 5 bases respectively, with 19 bases between them. As DNA, the CDR3 is TGCAGTGCTAGAGATAAAAACAGGGATCCGTACGAGACCCAGTACTTC. It encodes CSARDKNRDPYETQYF.

This chain links TRBV6-2 or TRBV6-3 with TRBJ1-1, with unresolved D. Trimming took 7 bases from V and 5 from J, leaving 11 bases between them. This CDR3 comprises 12 residues. Germline CDR1 reads MNHEY; CDR2 reads SVGEGT. The CDR3 nucleotides are TGTGCCAGCAATTCGGTTGGAACTGAAGCTTTCTTT. It specifies CASNSVGTEAFF.

This clonotype was found a few times. The gene calls are TRBV5-1 and TRBJ2-5, with 10 bases lining up with TRBD1. V trimming: 4 bases; J trimming: 5 bases; junction bases outside the gene matches: 5. Germline V CDR1 and CDR2: SGHRS, YFSETQ. The CDR3 totals 14 residues. The CDR3 reads CASSVTGGTETQYF. The DNA of the CDR3 is TGCGCCAGCAGCGTGACAGGGGGCACGGAGACCCAGTACTTC. The full variable domain, in which reference TRBV5-1 and TRBJ2-5 provide the parts outside the CDR3, is KAGVTQTPRYLIKTRGQQVTLSCSPISGHRSVSWYQQTPGQGLQFLFEYFSETQRNKGNFPGRFSGRQFSNSRSEMNVSTLELGDSALYLCASSVTGGTETQYFGPGTRLLVL.

This clonotype was recorded at least ten times. The chain joins TRBV6-6 to TRBJ1-5, with D possibly being TRBD1 (6 bases). Trimming took off 6 bases at V and 7 bases at J, with 16 bases between the two ends. Germline V CDR1 and CDR2: MNHNY, SVGAGI (reference sequence). The CDR3 runs 14 residues. In nucleotides, the CDR3 is TGTGCCAGCAGCCGAGGACAGCCGGCCCAGCCCCAGCATTTT. Translated: CASSRGQPAQPQHF.

This chain connects TRBV28 to TRBJ2-7; D ambiguous. The CDR3 is 16 amino acids. The germline gives CDR1 MDHEN, CDR2 SYDVKM. The germline V and J ends were trimmed by 6 bases and 2 bases, with 20 bases remaining between them. DNA of the CDR3: TGTGCCAGCAGCCCTGTAAATGACGCGAGCCCCTACGAGCAGTACTTC. Its translation: CASSPVNDASPYEQYF.

This clonotype was recorded at least ten times. The chain joins TRBV7-9 to TRBJ2-1, with D hard to call. Germline loops: CDR1 SEHNR, CDR2 FQNEAQ (reference sequence). The V end lost 3 bases, the J end lost 6 bases, and 6 bases lay between the germline ends. This CDR3 region has 12 residues. CDR3 in DNA: TGTGCCAGCAGCTTTAGTCCCAATGAGCAGTTCTTC. Amino acid sequence: CASSFSPNEQFF.

This clonotype came up a few times. V usage is TRBV11-2 and J usage is TRBJ2-7; 9 bases match TRBD2. V was pared by 1 base and J by 4 bases, with 8 bases of the junction left unmatched. CDR3 size: 16 residues. CDR1 is SGHAT and CDR2 is FQNNGV in the germline V gene. The CDR3 protein is CASSLVSGRKLYEQYF. DNA for the CDR3: TGTGCCAGCAGCTTAGTAAGCGGGAGGAAGCTTTACGAGCAGTACTTC.

In this sample, this clonotype turned up a few times. The chain uses TRBV4-2 and TRBJ2-7; D is uncertain. Trimming shortened V by 5 bases and J by 2 bases, and 13 bases separated the two germline ends. Germline-derived CDR1 and CDR2 are LGHNA and YNFKEQ. The CDR3 spans 14 residues. The CDR3 is CASSGVSSAYEQYF. The CDR3 nucleotides read TGTGCCAGCAGCGGGGTAAGTTCCGCCTACGAGCAGTACTTC.

The V and J genes are TRBV20-1 and TRBJ2-7; D may be TRBD2 (6 bases). The V gene lost 3 bases and the J gene lost 3 bases, with 15 bases spanning the gap. This CDR3 has 14 residues. Germline V gene lookup returns CDR1 DFQATT and CDR2 SNEGSKA (reference sequence). The CDR3 coding sequence is TGCAGTGCTAGCGGTACTAGCAGGAACTACGAGCAGTACTTC. This gives the protein CSASGTSRNYEQYF.

This clonotype was recorded a few times. The V gene is TRBV12-3 or TRBV12-4, the J gene TRBJ2-1, with 12 bases identical to TRBD1. The ends lost 3 bases at V and 2 bases at J; junction bases unmatched: 5. There are 17 residues in the CDR3. The CDR3 loop reads CASSLGQGAPTYNEQFF. The CDR3 bases are TGTGCCAGCAGTTTGGGACAGGGGGCGCCGACCTACAATGAGCAGTTCTTC.

This clonotype appeared a few times. This chain joins TRBV30 and TRBJ2-5; no firm D call. Trimming took 0 bases from V and 4 from J, leaving 9 bases between them. The CDR3 loop spans 13 amino acids. Germline V CDR1 and CDR2: GTSNPN, SVGIG (reference sequence). The CDR3 sequence is CAWSVRVRETQYF. CDR3 coding DNA: TGTGCCTGGAGTGTACGGGTGAGAGAGACCCAGTACTTC.

The chain carries TRBV6-1 and TRBJ2-7; 12 positions agree with TRBD1. J lost 4 bases, V lost 6 bases, and 10 bases had no gene match. Per germline, CDR1 MNHNS and CDR2 SASEGT. The CDR3 spans 16 residues. CDR3 DNA: TGTGCCAGCAGAGAACCCCCGGGACAGGGGGCGTACGAGCAGTACTTC. Translated, it gives CASREPPGQGAYEQYF.

There are a few counts of this clonotype. The V and J genes are TRBV24-1 and TRBJ2-1, with 12 bases that match TRBD1. Per the germline V gene, CDR1 is KGHDR and CDR2 is SFDVKD. The V segment lost 3 bases and the J segment 2 bases; nucleotides outside the gene matches: 1. The CDR3 is 16 amino acids. The CDR3 loop is CATSDGTGGPYNEQFF. CDR3 nucleotide sequence: TGTGCCACCAGTGATGGGACAGGGGGCCCCTACAATGAGCAGTTCTTC.

In its sample, this clonotype was seen a few times. The genes are TRBV5-6 and TRBJ2-7; possibly TRBD1 for D (8 bases). V dropped 3 bases and J dropped 4 bases, with 17 bases sitting between them. CDR1 SGHDT and CDR2 YYEEEE come from the germline V gene. The CDR3 contains 15 residues. CDR3 sequence (DNA): TGTGCCAGCAGCTCAACCGACAGGGGAGGGTACGAGCAGTACTTC. Its translation: CASSSTDRGGYEQYF.

The chain links TRBV6-2 or TRBV6-3 to TRBJ2-4, with a weak D call TRBD1 (6 bases). The CDR3 consists of 16 residues. Germline values: CDR1 MNHEY, CDR2 SVGEGT. V lost 6 bases to trimming and J lost 8 bases, with 23 bases between them. CDR3 DNA: TGTGCCAGCAGGACCCGTACACAGGGAATATCGCACATTCAGTACTTC. This gives the protein CASRTRTQGISHIQYF.

Many counts were recorded for this clonotype. The gene calls are TRBV12-3 or TRBV12-4 and TRBJ2-2, with 8 bases lining up with TRBD1. V was pared by 7 bases and J by 1 base, with 2 bases of the junction left unmatched. The CDR3 is 14 residues long. The CDR3 loop reads CASKGTGNTGELFF. In DNA, the CDR3 is TGTGCCAGCAAGGGGACAGGGAACACCGGGGAGCTGTTTTTT.